Listed below are T cell receptor beta chains from one sample, sequenced in a study of blood T cell repertoires in COVID-19. Using immunoSEQ multiplex PCR, the repertoire was profiled, and TCRdb retains in-frame clones only, with some absent. This sample has 200,000 to 250,000 clones, with roughly nine tenths found just once. The sequenced sample was PBMCs or T cells enriched from blood (not recorded which). These receptors all come from a woman aged 18-29 years in a cohort exposed to, infected with or recovered from COVID-19 (not recorded which). Each CDR3 is given with its conserved first and last residue.

V	J	length	CDR3
TRBV11-2	TRBJ2-5	15	CASSFGTAVQETQYF
TRBV5-1	TRBJ2-3	16	CASRTSGGSRTDTQYF
TRBV19	TRBJ2-5	13	CASSKGTEETQYF
TRBV19	TRBJ2-2	17	CASSERTGGSNTGELFF
TRBV14	TRBJ1-6	14	CASSQAGWYSPLHF
TRBV19	TRBJ1-1	13	CAILSQGNTEAFF
TRBV5-6	TRBJ2-7	15	CASSRLAGGTYEQYF
TRBV7-9	TRBJ1-2	13	CASSSAPPSGYTF
TRBV6-5	TRBJ2-4	13	CASSFSGGGIQYF
TRBV4-1	TRBJ2-2	18	CASSQDKAGGMNTGELFF
TRBV13	TRBJ2-3	16	CASSLRRGGSRDTQYF
TRBV2	TRBJ2-1	13	CASSVQAGNEQFF
TRBV2	TRBJ2-7	13	CASSAAGSYEQYF
TRBV11-3	TRBJ2-7	14	CASSLNRESYEQYF
TRBV5-6	TRBJ2-7	15	CASSLFRGVSYEQYF
TRBV21-1	TRBJ2-7	13	CASAQGQIYEQYF
TRBV30	TRBJ1-2	13	CAWNMGQPYGYTF
TRBV5-4	TRBJ1-2	16	CASSLGEQGPVYGYTF
TRBV28	TRBJ1-3	15	CASSRQGESGNTIYF
TRBV7-2	TRBJ2-5	13	CASSLGRGTTMDF
TRBV19	TRBJ2-3	13	CAALDRDFATQYF
TRBV4-1	TRBJ1-4	18	CASSQDRSPTGGNEKLFF
TRBV4-1	TRBJ2-1	16	CASSQDRRGLYNEQFF
TRBV10-2	TRBJ2-1	14	CASSDGGRANEQFF
TRBV6-1	TRBJ1-5	16	CASSAGRQGGNQPQHF
TRBV24-1	TRBJ2-2	13	CAISTGHLRELFF
TRBV11-3	TRBJ2-7	19	CASSLAPGLAGGTSYEQYF
TRBV28	TRBJ2-3	15	CASSLSQGAPDTQYF
TRBV15	TRBJ1-2	17	CATSRNLDRRNLYGYTF
TRBV15	TRBJ1-1	15	CATSRAGQGSTEAFF
TRBV7-9	TRBJ2-7	14	CASSWATGEDEQYF
TRBV6-4	TRBJ2-3	15	CASSDKAGETDTQYF
TRBV29-1	TRBJ2-7	14	CSVEGAADTYEQYF
TRBV5-1	TRBJ2-1	16	CASSLGLAGPLNEQFF
TRBV24-1	TRBJ2-2	15	CATGATSGKVGELFF
TRBV6-5	TRBJ2-7	14	CASKLLAGVVEQYF
TRBV24-1	TRBJ2-1	18	CATSDPPTSGRARVEQFF
TRBV30	TRBJ1-5	13	CAWSVGNNQPQHF
TRBV15	TRBJ2-3	14	CATSEDLDPDTQYF